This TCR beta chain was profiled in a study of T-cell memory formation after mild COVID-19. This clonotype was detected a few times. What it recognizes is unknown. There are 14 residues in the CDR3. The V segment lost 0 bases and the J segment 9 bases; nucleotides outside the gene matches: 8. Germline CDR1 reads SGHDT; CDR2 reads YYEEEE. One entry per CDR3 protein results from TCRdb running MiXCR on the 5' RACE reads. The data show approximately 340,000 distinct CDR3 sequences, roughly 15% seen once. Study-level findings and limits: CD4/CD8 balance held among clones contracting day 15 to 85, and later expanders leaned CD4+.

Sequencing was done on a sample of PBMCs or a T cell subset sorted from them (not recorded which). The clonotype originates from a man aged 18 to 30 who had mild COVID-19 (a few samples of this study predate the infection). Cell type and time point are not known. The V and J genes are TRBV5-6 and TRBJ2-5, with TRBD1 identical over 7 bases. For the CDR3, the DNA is TGTGCCAGCAGCTTGGGAGACAGGGCGGTGGCCCAGTACTTC. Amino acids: CASSLGDRAVAQYF.